This is a list of T cell receptor beta chains from one sample in a study of long-term antiretroviral therapy in people with HIV. Clones were read by immunoSEQ multiplex PCR, and TCRdb kept only the in-frame ones, dropping some. The table includes some 33,000 clones, roughly 96% detected once. The sequences come from unsorted PBMCs, collected around 6.6 years after starting antiretroviral therapy. All receptors come from a man aged 25 to 40 with HIV. CDR3s include the opening cysteine and the closing phenylalanine or tryptophan. D genes are given only for firm matches.

V gene,D gene,J gene,CDR3 protein
TRBV29-1,TRBD1,TRBJ1-2,CSVVTGVNYGYTF
TRBV5-4,TRBD2,TRBJ2-1,CASSLVLAGVDEQFF
TRBV19,.,TRBJ2-2,CASSIAPGSRGELFF
TRBV19,.,TRBJ1-6,CASSIARAGLRHNSPLHF
TRBV25-1,TRBD1,TRBJ1-2,CASKGQGAENGYTF
TRBV4-3,TRBD2,TRBJ2-1,CASSQDFQGLAGGNEQFF
TRBV19,.,TRBJ1-1,CASSAPGEMNTEAFF
TRBV19,.,TRBJ2-2,CASNPGASVDTGELFF
TRBV10-1,TRBD2,TRBJ2-3,CATSTGGATDTQYF
TRBV7-2,.,TRBJ2-3,CASSLASGSNTQYF
TRBV9,.,TRBJ1-3,CASSVSQGSGNTIYF
TRBV12-5,.,TRBJ2-5,CASGPYGETQYF
TRBV6-1,TRBD2,TRBJ2-1,CASSERRGWNEQFF
TRBV18,.,TRBJ1-1,CASSPGTVSNTEAFF
TRBV9,.,TRBJ2-7,CASSVADNYYEQYF
TRBV4-1,.,TRBJ2-7,CASSQVDGTDYEQYF
TRBV9,.,TRBJ2-3,CASSASGEGESTDTQYF
TRBV11-2,.,TRBJ1-3,CASREGAGNTIYF
TRBV6-6,.,TRBJ1-2,CASRGVDYGYTF
TRBV7-3,.,TRBJ2-2,CASSPGTPVLNTGELFF
TRBV27,TRBD1,TRBJ1-1,CASSTGGTEAFF
TRBV27,TRBD1,TRBJ2-3,CASSVGQGLLDTQYF
TRBV5-8,.,TRBJ2-2,CASSFTLTGELFF
TRBV10-2,TRBD1,TRBJ1-1,CASSESPGQLNTEAFF
TRBV4-3,.,TRBJ2-3,CASSQVRRDTQYF
TRBV7-6,.,TRBJ2-5,CASSLGVEETQYF
TRBV10-3,TRBD1,TRBJ1-6,CAISGSGTGGSPLHF
TRBV19,.,TRBJ2-1,CASSIPRERHEQFF
TRBV29-1,.,TRBJ1-2,CSVEGGLGVVGYTF
TRBV5-1,.,TRBJ1-1,CASRKGIAEAFF
TRBV6-5,TRBD2,TRBJ2-1,CASSLGLASPNEQFF
TRBV19,.,TRBJ2-1,CASRSYNEQFF
TRBV6-4,.,TRBJ2-1,CASRLLAFGHNEQFF
TRBV10-2,.,TRBJ1-1,CASSVADTEAFF
TRBV13,.,TRBJ2-1,CASSLWASVAYNEQFF
TRBV11-1,.,TRBJ1-1,CASSLPGGLREAFF
TRBV30,.,TRBJ2-7,CAWRWGPSSYEQYF